This T cell receptor (beta chain) appears in the sequencing data of a study of blood T cell repertoires in COVID-19. Study-level background: Spain, Italy and the United States supplied samples that represented acute and convalescent COVID-19.

Assay used: immunoSEQ multiplex PCR; TCRdb lists only in-frame clones, some missing. Among over 75,000 clones listed, 82% were seen once. Trimming at V came to 3 bases and at J to 3 bases, leaving 4 bases not matched to a gene. Germline V gene data show CDR1 as LGHDT and CDR2 as YNNKEL (reference sequence). The CDR3 is made up of 14 amino acids. The sample taken for sequencing was peripheral blood. The chain employs TRBV3-1 (or the pseudogene TRBV3-2) and TRBJ2-7; TRBD1 agrees at 8 bases. The receptor's source is a woman older than 75 with acute or convalescent COVID-19. CDR3 amino acids: CASSHTTGGYEQYF. Written as DNA, the CDR3 is TGTGCCAGCAGCCATACTACAGGGGGCTACGAGCAGTACTTC.